This T cell receptor (beta chain) emerged from a study of blood T cell repertoires in COVID-19. Background on the study: Researchers got acute and convalescent COVID-19 samples from the United States, Italy and Spain. In each case, the material was cDNA or gDNA derived from T cells, B-cell-depleted T cells, or PBMCs.

Source study methods: Counts of nucleated cells, estimated from reference gene primer amplification, were obtained. The protocol was immunoSEQ multiplex PCR, while the TCRdb copy is restricted to in-frame clones and leaves out a portion. V, J and clone size are those of that table, while D and trimming were read from the DNA. The sample consists of 6,000 to 7,500 clones, 65% to 90% of them appearing once. Germline assignment: CDR1 GTSNPN and CDR2 SVGIG (reference sequence). This CDR3 spans 12 amino acids. The V gene lost 3 bases and the J gene lost 7 bases, with 12 bases spanning the gap. The material sequenced was peripheral blood. The receptor's source is a human donor with active COVID-19. The donor label of this sample is uncertain. This chain joins TRBV30 and TRBJ1-2, with D tentatively TRBD1 (5 bases). The CDR3 DNA sequence: TGTGCCTGGAGGGAAGGGGCCTTTGGCTACACCTTC. It encodes CAWREGAFGYTF.